The next 18 T cell receptor beta chains were all read from a single sample in a study of CD8 T cells in ankylosing spondylitis. TCRdb reprocessed the 5' RACE reads with MiXCR, giving one entry per CDR3 protein. Of around 210,000 distinct CDR3 sequences in the sample, less than 9.5% are singletons; the top ten hold more than 4%. The sequenced sample was blood, either unsorted or a sorted T cell fraction (not recorded which). Receptors originate from a female donor with ankylosing spondylitis or in good health (not recorded which).

As to this clonotype: One junction end disagrees with the germline gene, perhaps due to a read error. V is TRBV10-2 and J is TRBJ2-1, with 10 bases identical to TRBD1. This CDR3 is built from 14 residues. From germline, CDR1 is WSHSY and CDR2 SAAADI. The CDR3 DNA reads as TGCGCTAGCAAAGGGACAGGGGAGGGCAATGTGCAGTTCTTC. It encodes CASKGTGEGNVQFF.

The rearrangement links TRBV3-1 to TRBJ1-2; the D gene is possibly TRBD1 (5 bases). The V end lost 3 bases, the J end lost 4 bases, and 9 bases lay between the germline ends. This CDR3 region has 13 residues. The germline V gene encodes CDR1 LGHDT and CDR2 YNNKEL (reference sequence). The CDR3 DNA reads TGTGCCAGCAGCCAGCGGGGCCCCTATGGCTACACCTTC. This encodes CASSQRGPYGYTF.

This clonotype was observed many times. The J gene is TRBJ2-1, the V gene TRBV24-1, with 13 bases lining up with TRBD2. With V trimmed by 4 bases and J by 7 bases, 3 bases remained unmatched. The CDR3 has 15 residues. Germline CDR1 and CDR2: KGHDR and SFDVKD. As DNA, the CDR3 is TGTGCCACCAGTGAAGGGACTAGCGGGAAGAATGAGCAGTTCTTC. Translated, it gives CATSEGTSGKNEQFF.

This clonotype was picked up many times. The V gene is TRBV6-4, the J gene TRBJ2-3; D is unclear. Looked up from germline, CDR1 is MRHNA and CDR2 is SNTAGT. With 6 bases removed from V and 6 bases from J, the gap between germline ends came to 10 bases. The CDR3 is 12 amino acids. CDR3: CASSYPADTQYF. CDR3 nucleotide sequence: TGTGCCAGCAGCTACCCAGCGGATACGCAGTATTTT.

This clonotype was seen repeatedly, ten times or more. The gene calls are TRBV3-1 and TRBJ1-2; 9 positions agree with TRBD1. Trimming at V came to 4 bases and at J to 0 bases, leaving 9 bases not matched to a gene. The germline gives CDR1 LGHDT, CDR2 YNNKEL (reference sequence). The CDR3 totals 17 residues. The DNA of the CDR3 is TGTGCCAGCAGCCGCCGGGACAGGGCCGATCCTAACTATGGCTACACCTTC. Encoded protein: CASSRRDRADPNYGYTF.

V gene TRBV7-2 combines with J gene TRBJ1-2; tentatively, D is TRBD1 (5 bases). Germline loops: CDR1 SGHTA, CDR2 FQGNSA. The CDR3 extends over 14 amino acids. The V end lost 5 bases, the J end lost 3 bases, and 13 bases lay between the germline ends. The CDR3 loop reads CASSLEGKDYGYTF. DNA for the CDR3: TGTGCCAGCAGCCTCGAGGGGAAAGACTATGGCTACACCTTC.

This clonotype was seen more than once but under ten times. At one boundary the junction diverges from the germline segment, which might be a read error. CDR3 amino acids: CASQRDQSFNEQFF. CDR3 sequence (DNA): TGTGCCAGCCAGCGGGACCAGTCCTTCAATGAGCAGTTCTTC. This chain uses TRBV7-9 with TRBJ2-1, with 7 positions matching TRBD2. CDR3 length: 14 amino acids. Germline assignment: CDR1 SEHNR and CDR2 FQNEAQ (reference sequence).

The table lists this clonotype with many counts. This chain joins TRBV7-6 and TRBJ2-6; no firm D call. CDR3 length: 14 residues. The germline V and J ends were trimmed by 5 bases and 2 bases, with 7 bases remaining between them. The germline gives CDR1 SGHVS, CDR2 FNYEAQ. CDR3 sequence reads: CASSLATGANVLTF. The DNA for the CDR3 is TGTGCCAGCAGCCTCGCGACTGGGGCCAACGTCCTGACTTTC.

In this sample, this clonotype turned up many times. The V gene is TRBV20-1, the J gene TRBJ2-1; the D gene is possibly TRBD1 (5 bases). This CDR3 region has 13 residues. Trimming removed 3 bases from V and 3 bases from J, with 9 bases in between. CDR1 is DFQATT, CDR2 SNEGSKA, per germline (reference sequence). The CDR3 spells CSARPRDYNEQFF. The CDR3 DNA is TGCAGTGCTAGGCCCAGGGACTACAATGAGCAGTTCTTC.

The table lists this clonotype with many counts. CDR3 bases: TGCGCCAGCAGCGGATCCGGGACAGGGGCGTCCTATGGCTACACCTTC. Amino acids: CASSGSGTGASYGYTF. The chain is built from TRBV5-1 and TRBJ1-2; 10 bases align to TRBD1. V lost 4 bases to trimming and J lost 4 bases; unmatched junction nucleotides: 10. The CDR3 covers 16 residues. Germline V gene sequence: CDR1 SGHRS, CDR2 YFSETQ.

This clonotype was picked up many times. The chain employs TRBV20-1 and TRBJ1-1, with TRBD1 matching over 7 bases. V lost 7 bases and J lost 1; bases outside the gene matches: 3. The CDR3 totals 12 residues. Germline V gives CDR1 DFQATT, CDR2 SNEGSKA (reference sequence). The CDR3 sequence is CSEGQPNTEAFF. The CDR3 DNA reads TGCAGTGAGGGACAGCCGAACACTGAAGCTTTCTTT.

This clonotype was seen repeatedly, ten times or more. The gene calls are TRBV5-1 and TRBJ2-1; 7 bases line up with TRBD2. The CDR3 length is 13 residues. Germline CDR1 and CDR2: SGHRS and YFSETQ. With 4 bases clipped from V and 7 bases from J, the junction kept 5 bases outside the gene matches. The DNA of the CDR3 is TGCGCCAGCAGCCTAGCGGAGGGGAATGAGCAGTTCTTC. As protein: CASSLAEGNEQFF. Full variable domain (missing parts from reference TRBV5-1 and TRBJ2-1): KAGVTQTPRYLIKTRGQQVTLSCSPISGHRSVSWYQQTPGQGLQFLFEYFSETQRNKGNFPGRFSGRQFSNSRSEMNVSTLELGDSALYLCASSLAEGNEQFFGPGTRLTVL.

About this clonotype: The junction and the germline gene differ at one end; a read error may be behind it. This sequence joins TRBV6-2 or TRBV6-3 and TRBJ1-5, with TRBD1 as a possible D gene (6 bases). The CDR3 runs to 12 residues. Per germline, CDR1 MNHEY and CDR2 SVGEGT. The CDR3: CASRDSNQSQHF. The CDR3 nucleotides are TGTGCCAGCAGGGACAGCAATCAGTCCCAGCATTTT.

At least ten counts were recorded for this clonotype. The J gene is TRBJ2-1, the V gene TRBV6-2 or TRBV6-3, with D possibly TRBD2 on 5 matching bases. Trimming took 6 bases from V and 7 from J, leaving 10 bases between them. CDR1 and CDR2 from the germline V gene are MNHEY and SVGEGT. The CDR3 has 12 residues. For the CDR3, the DNA is TGTGCCAGCAGCAAAACTAGGAATGAGCAGTTCTTC. Translated, it gives CASSKTRNEQFF.

This clonotype appeared a few times. A junction end diverges from the germline sequence, so it may reflect a read error. V and J are TRBV15 and TRBJ1-2; D remains unclear. The CDR3 length is 13 residues. Germline V CDR1 and CDR2: LNHNV, YYDKDF (reference sequence). As DNA, the CDR3 is TGTATGCTCTTGGGGATAGCGAGGGATGGCCACACCTTC. Amino acids: CMLLGIARDGHTF.

This clonotype was detected many times. The CDR3 reads CATSRVWGSEAFF. CDR3 nucleotide sequence: TGTGCCACCAGCAGAGTTTGGGGATCTGAAGCTTTCTTT. This rearrangement joins TRBV15 to TRBJ1-1; D remains ambiguous. Trimming stripped 1 base from V and 6 bases from J, with 9 bases between. This CDR3 region has 13 residues. Germline CDR1 and CDR2: LNHNV and YYDKDF (reference sequence).

In its sample, this clonotype was seen many times. The chain uses TRBV7-9 and TRBJ1-6; D unclear. CDR3 length equals 14 residues. V shed 3 bases and J shed 4 bases, with 7 bases lying between them. Germline CDR1 is SEHNR and CDR2 is FQNEAQ (reference sequence). CDR3 in amino acids: CASSFRAYNSPLHF. CDR3 nucleotides: TGTGCCAGCAGCTTTAGAGCGTATAATTCACCCCTCCACTTT.

This clonotype appeared many times. This chain connects TRBV20-1 to TRBJ2-3; D not resolved. Trimming removed 6 bases from V and 2 bases from J, with 12 bases in between. The length of the CDR3 is 13 residues. Germline V gene data show CDR1 as DFQATT and CDR2 as SNEGSKA (reference sequence). CDR3 sequence: CSAPGPTTDTQYF. The CDR3 DNA follows: TGCAGTGCCCCGGGCCCAACCACAGATACGCAGTATTTT.